This TCR beta chain was retrieved from a study of CD8+ T cells in alopecia areata. The CDR3 extends over 15 amino acids. Germline values: CDR1 SEHNR, CDR2 FQNEAQ (reference sequence). The trim removed 4 bases at V and 1 base at J, leaving 4 bases unmatched. Documented treatment: oral pan-JAK inhibitor, 5-10 mg twice daily. This clone has a single count. Sequencing used cDNA as its template, made by extracting RNA and reverse transcribing it. Sequencing used immunoSEQ multiplex PCR; TCRdb keeps in-frame clones, though not all of them. The repertoire holds over 70,000 clones, with around 67% as singletons.

Here the sequenced sample was CD8+ T cells sorted from blood, taken at week 24, from a patient treated with tofacitinib. The V call is TRBV7-9, the J call TRBJ1-1, with TRBD1 identical over 9 bases. This sequence originates from a human donor with alopecia areata. The CDR3 region is CASSSGQGSNTEAFF. CDR3 nucleotide sequence: TGTGCCAGCAGCTCCGGACAGGGGTCGAACACTGAAGCTTTCTTT.